Below are 25 T cell receptor beta chains sequenced from a single sample in a study of blood T cell repertoires in COVID-19. Clones were sequenced by immunoSEQ multiplex PCR, and TCRdb holds only the in-frame ones, with some missing. The sample consists of about 100,000 clones, approximately 90% of them appearing once. The sequencing input was peripheral blood. These receptors were taken from a man aged 50-59 years with active COVID-19.

The rearrangement joins TRBV3-1 (or the pseudogene TRBV3-2) to TRBJ1-5; the D gene is possibly TRBD1 (5 bases). The V end lost 3 bases, the J end lost 6 bases, and 9 bases lay between the germline ends. Looked up from germline, CDR1 is LGHDT and CDR2 is YNNKEL (reference sequence). The CDR3 runs to 13 residues. The CDR3 DNA follows: TGTGCCAGCAGCCATGCAGGGTCTCAGCCCCAGCATTTT. Translating it yields CASSHAGSQPQHF.

The chain carries TRBV20-1 and TRBJ1-2, with D perhaps TRBD1 (5 bases). Trimming took off 3 bases at V and 5 bases at J, with 10 bases between the two ends. In germline, CDR1 is DFQATT, CDR2 SNEGSKA (reference sequence). The CDR3 is 12 amino acids. DNA for the CDR3: TGCAGTGCTAGTTCAGGGACTTATGGCTACACCTTC. The encoded protein is CSASSGTYGYTF.

The CDR3 sequence: CASRPSGMSTDTQYF. The CDR3 DNA is TGTGCCAGCAGACCTAGCGGGATGAGCACAGATACGCAGTATTTT. The V gene is TRBV7-7, the J gene TRBJ2-3, with TRBD2 identical over 9 bases. Trimming removed 6 bases from V and 0 bases from J; junction bases left unmatched: 4. CDR1 SSHAT and CDR2 FNYEAQ come from the germline V gene (reference sequence). There are 15 residues in the CDR3.

The V gene is TRBV27, the J gene TRBJ2-1; the D is unclear. Germline-derived CDR1 and CDR2 are MNHEY and SMNVEV (reference sequence). V lost 8 bases, J lost 10 bases, and 21 bases lay in between. This CDR3 region has 14 residues. CDR3 sequence: CASRRLSQSVEQFF. CDR3 nucleotide sequence: TGTGCCAGCCGTCGACTGAGCCAATCAGTGGAGCAGTTCTTC.

This clone was seen once. This sequence joins TRBV5-1 and TRBJ2-5, with D perhaps matching TRBD2 (6 bases). This CDR3 has 18 residues. The V gene lost 4 bases and the J gene lost 1 base, with 23 bases spanning the gap. Germline lookup yields CDR1 SGHRS and CDR2 YFSETQ. CDR3 region: CASSPGQLAGGFQETQYF. The CDR3 DNA reads TGCGCCAGCAGCCCCGGACAACTAGCTGGGGGTTTCCAAGAGACCCAGTACTTC. The variable domain in full, with the rest retrieved from reference TRBV5-1 and TRBJ2-5, is KAGVTQTPRYLIKTRGQQVTLSCSPISGHRSVSWYQQTPGQGLQFLFEYFSETQRNKGNFPGRFSGRQFSNSRSEMNVSTLELGDSALYLCASSPGQLAGGFQETQYFGPGTRLLVL.

The J gene is TRBJ2-5, the V gene TRBV28; TRBD2 matches 7 bases. This CDR3 spans 16 amino acids. CDR1 and CDR2 (germline): MDHEN, SYDVKM. Trimming removed 6 bases from V and 1 base from J; junction bases left unmatched: 11. The CDR3 DNA reads TGTGCCAGCAGCCCTTTAGGGCGGGAGCCCCAAGAGACCCAGTACTTC. It codes for CASSPLGREPQETQYF.

The chain uses TRBV6-5 and TRBJ2-7; D is perhaps TRBD1 (5 bases). The V gene lost 10 bases and the J gene lost 0 bases, with 7 bases spanning the gap. From germline, CDR1 is MNHEY and CDR2 SVGAGI. There are 11 residues in the CDR3. The chain's CDR3 is CATDSSYEQYF. The CDR3 bases are TGTGCCACCGACAGCTCCTACGAGCAGTACTTC.

V gene TRBV2 combines with J gene TRBJ1-5; 9 bases agree with TRBD1. In germline, CDR1 is SNHLY, CDR2 FYNNEI. V lost 4 bases to trimming and J lost 7 bases; unmatched junction nucleotides: 8. The CDR3 covers 15 residues. The DNA for the CDR3 is TGTGCCAGCAGTGTCACAGGGGGCGCGGGGCAGCCCCAGCATTTT. Protein product: CASSVTGGAGQPQHF.

V is TRBV4-2 and J is TRBJ2-4; weak D call: TRBD2 (8 bases). The V end was cut by 4 bases, the J end by 0 bases, with 31 bases between. There are 22 residues in the CDR3. Germline lookup yields CDR1 LGHNA and CDR2 YNFKEQ. CDR3 DNA: TGTGCCAGCAGCCCTCGGACAGGTTCGCTCGTCGCTCTAGCGGGAGCCAAAAACATTCAGTACTTC. Translating it yields CASSPRTGSLVALAGAKNIQYF.

The chain recombines TRBV7-9 with TRBJ1-1, with TRBD1 matching over 7 bases. CDR1 is SEHNR and CDR2 is FQNEAQ in the germline V gene (reference sequence). This CDR3 is built from 13 residues. Losses at the gene ends were 5 bases for V and 5 bases for J; bases not matched to a gene: 5. In DNA, the CDR3 is TGTGCCAGCAGCCTGACAGGGCGGACTGAAGCTTTCTTT. Protein product: CASSLTGRTEAFF.

The chain uses TRBV19 and TRBJ1-2, with D hard to call. The CDR3 spans 12 residues. V lost 3 bases, J lost 7 bases, and 9 bases lay in between. Germline-derived CDR1 and CDR2 are LNHDA and SQIVND (reference sequence). DNA for the CDR3: TGTGCCAGTAGTATTGGTTTCGGTGGCTACACCTTC. Amino acid sequence: CASSIGFGGYTF.

V is TRBV23-1 and J is TRBJ2-3; 8 nucleotides agree with TRBD1. TRBV23-1 is identified as an open reading frame with a role that is uncertain. The CDR3 runs 16 residues. Trimming cost V 3 bases and J 8 bases; bases outside gene matches: 13. CDR3 sequence reads: CASSHSTGVVRGTQYF. In DNA form, the CDR3 reads TGCGCCAGCAGTCATTCGACAGGGGTGGTCCGTGGTACGCAGTATTTT.

The chain links TRBV7-2 to TRBJ1-6; D might be TRBD1 (5 bases). The length of the CDR3 is 12 residues. CDR1 is SGHTA and CDR2 is FQGNSA in the germline V gene. The V end was cut by 9 bases, the J end by 6 bases, with 9 bases between. The CDR3 DNA follows: TGTGCCAGTCAAGGGGCTAATTCACCCCTCCACTTT. Amino acids: CASQGANSPLHF.

This rearrangement joins TRBV29-1 to TRBJ1-1, with 7 nucleotides matching TRBD1. CDR1 and CDR2 from the germline V gene are SQVTM and ANQGSEA. The V gene end was trimmed by 7 bases and the J gene end by 4 bases; junction bases not matched to a gene: 3. CDR3 size: 11 residues. The CDR3 protein is CSGSGGTEAFF. CDR3 in DNA: TGCAGCGGTTCAGGGGGCACTGAAGCTTTCTTT.

This CDR3 reads CASSLGTSGTGELFF. The DNA for the CDR3 is TGCGCCAGCAGCTTGGGGACTAGCGGCACCGGGGAGCTGTTTTTT. The chain has TRBV5-1 and TRBJ2-2; 10 nucleotides match TRBD2. The CDR3 is 15 amino acids. Germline V CDR1 and CDR2: SGHRS, YFSETQ. V gave up 0 bases and J gave up 4 bases; unmatched junction bases: 0.

The chain uses TRBV6-6 and TRBJ1-2; D gene unclear. Per germline, CDR1 MNHNY and CDR2 SVGAGI (reference sequence). V lost 4 bases to trimming and J lost 8 bases, with 11 bases between them. The CDR3 is 12 amino acids. The CDR3 loop is CASSSQEIGYTF. CDR3 bases: TGTGCCAGCAGTTCTCAGGAAATCGGCTACACCTTC.

V gene TRBV6-5 combines with J gene TRBJ2-5, with 10 nucleotides matching TRBD1. The CDR3 length is 13 residues. CDR1 is MNHEY and CDR2 is SVGAGI in the germline V gene. The J segment lost 4 bases and the V segment lost 6 bases, leaving 2 bases of the junction unmatched. The CDR3 sequence: CASRRDRGETQYF. The DNA of the CDR3 is TGTGCCAGCAGGCGGGACAGGGGAGAGACCCAGTACTTC.

This rearrangement joins TRBV6-1 to TRBJ2-2, with 8 bases identical to TRBD1. V shed 3 bases, J shed 0 bases, and the junction held 6 bases outside the gene matches. CDR3 length: 17 residues. Germline values: CDR1 MNHNS, CDR2 SASEGT. CDR3 sequence (DNA): TGTGCCAGCAGTGACAGGGGGCCTCAAGCGAACACCGGGGAGCTGTTTTTT. As protein: CASSDRGPQANTGELFF.

This clone turned up a few times. CDR3 in amino acids: CASSPSAGGGNTEAFF. The CDR3 region has the DNA TGTGCCAGCTCACCCTCTGCGGGGGGGGGAAACACTGAAGCTTTCTTT. The gene calls are TRBV18 and TRBJ1-1; a possible D gene is TRBD1 (5 bases). Between the trimmed V and J ends, which lost 3 bases and 2 bases, there was a span of 16 bases. This CDR3 region has 16 residues. Germline CDR1 reads KGHSH; CDR2 reads LQKENI.

The chain employs TRBV25-1 and TRBJ1-2; D possibly corresponds to TRBD1 (6 bases). The V gene lost 1 base and the J gene lost 8 bases, with 11 bases spanning the gap. Germline V gene lookup returns CDR1 MGHDK and CDR2 SYGVNS. The CDR3 is 13 residues long. The CDR3 loop reads CASSESRQGGYTF. Here the CDR3 DNA reads TGTGCCAGCAGTGAATCAAGGCAGGGGGGCTACACCTTC.

The genes are TRBV7-2 and TRBJ2-2, with a weak D call TRBD1 (5 bases). The V end was cut by 4 bases, the J end by 4 bases, with 16 bases between. The CDR3 loop spans 16 amino acids. Per germline, CDR1 SGHTA and CDR2 FQGNSA. As DNA, the CDR3 is TGTGCCAGCAGCTCCCTTGACAGAGCACTCACCGGGGAGCTGTTTTTT. Translating gives CASSSLDRALTGELFF.

The chain has TRBV15 and TRBJ1-2, with TRBD1 matching over 8 bases. The CDR3 has 14 residues. Germline values: CDR1 LNHNV, CDR2 YYDKDF (reference sequence). Germline trimming cut 6 bases from V and 6 bases from J; bases unmatched to any gene: 9. CDR3 nucleotides: TGTGCCACCAGGAGGACAGGGATCTCGCATGGCTACACCTTC. Translated, it gives CATRRTGISHGYTF.

This chain connects TRBV10-2 to TRBJ2-5; 11 positions match TRBD1. V gave up 6 bases and J gave up 4 bases; unmatched junction bases: 7. CDR1 is WSHSY, CDR2 SAAADI, per germline. The CDR3 runs 15 residues. The CDR3 DNA is TGCGCCAGCAGGCACCGGACAGGGGGCGGAGAGACCCAGTACTTC. Residues: CASRHRTGGGETQYF.

The CDR3 loop is CASSQSPPPGQGDTQYF. As DNA, the CDR3 is TGCGCCAGCAGTCAATCCCCACCCCCGGGACAGGGGGATACGCAGTATTTT. The chain couples TRBV23-1 to TRBJ2-3; 10 positions match TRBD1. TRBV23-1 is an ORF for which the function is uncertain. This CDR3 comprises 17 residues. V gave up 0 bases and J gave up 6 bases; unmatched junction bases: 9.

The V call is TRBV5-4, the J call TRBJ2-2, with 12 bases that match TRBD1. From germline, CDR1 is SGHNT and CDR2 YYREEE (reference sequence). Germline trimming cut 3 bases from V and 7 bases from J; bases unmatched to any gene: 7. CDR3 length equals 16 residues. The CDR3 DNA sequence: TGTGCCAGCAGCTCCCGGGACAGGGGGCCGGGCGGGGAGCTGTTTTTT. Its protein is CASSSRDRGPGGELFF.